One and the same sample provided the 28 T cell receptor beta chains below, sequenced in a study of T cell clonotyping in hematopoietic cell transplantation. Produced via immunoSEQ multiplex PCR; TCRdb's table is partial and in-frame only. The table lists 35,000 to 45,000 clones, 85% to 95% of them singletons. This sample's time point: recipient sample about 28 days before transplant, after cytoreduction. The starting material was peripheral blood mononuclear cells, obtained before stem cell transplant. Every receptor here comes from a man in his forties or fifties with chronic myeloid leukemia. Some clones in this sample may be carry-over from other donors' samples.

The rearrangement joins TRBV11-2 to TRBJ2-1; D uncertain. V lost 4 bases and J 6 bases, leaving 7 bases between the germline ends. The CDR3 length is 12 residues. The germline CDR1 and CDR2 sequences are SGHAT and FQNNGV. CDR3 DNA sequence: TGTGCCAGCAGCTCTGGGTTCAATGAGCAGTTCTTC. Amino acids: CASSSGFNEQFF.

The chain employs TRBV2 and TRBJ2-2, with 9 bases matching TRBD2. The CDR3 runs 15 residues. Germline V lookup: CDR1 SNHLY, CDR2 FYNNEI. V was pared by 0 bases and J by 6 bases, with 2 bases of the junction left unmatched. CDR3 bases: TGTGCCAGCAGTGAAGCTACTAGCGGGTCCGGGGAGCTGTTTTTT. This sequence encodes CASSEATSGSGELFF.

The genes are TRBV30 and TRBJ1-1; tentatively, D is TRBD1 (6 bases). The CDR3 has 12 amino acids. The V end lost 7 bases, the J end lost 2 bases, and 11 bases lay between the germline ends. CDR1 and CDR2 (germline): GTSNPN, SVGIG (reference sequence). This chain's CDR3 is CASGTPNTEAFF. The CDR3 DNA reads as TGTGCCTCCGGGACACCCAACACTGAAGCTTTCTTT.

The chain has TRBV10-3 and TRBJ1-1; D is uncertain. Trimming stripped 3 bases from V and 7 bases from J, with 15 bases between. The CDR3 is 14 residues long. CDR1 is ENHRY and CDR2 is SYGVKD in the germline V gene. The CDR3 is CAISDRADGNEAFF. In DNA, the CDR3 is TGTGCCATCAGTGACCGGGCAGATGGGAATGAAGCTTTCTTT.

This chain uses TRBV7-2 with TRBJ1-6; TRBD1 aligns across 8 bases. Trimming cost V 5 bases and J 10 bases; bases outside gene matches: 10. The length of the CDR3 is 15 residues. Germline CDR1 and CDR2: SGHTA and FQGNSA. The CDR3 here is CASSPGQGQGSPLHF. The CDR3 region has the DNA TGTGCCAGCAGCCCTGGACAGGGACAAGGATCACCCCTCCACTTT.

The chain links TRBV4-1 to TRBJ1-4, with TRBD1 matching over 7 bases. This CDR3 spans 16 amino acids. V lost 1 base and J lost 7; bases outside the gene matches: 9. Germline V gene sequence: CDR1 MGHRA, CDR2 YSYEKL. The CDR3 region is CASSQARQGIGEKLFF. The DNA of the CDR3 is TGCGCCAGCAGCCAAGCGAGACAGGGAATCGGTGAAAAACTGTTTTTT.

This clone was recorded only once. The chain combines TRBV13 with TRBJ2-7, with D tentatively TRBD1 (6 bases). The length of the CDR3 is 15 residues. Germline V gives CDR1 PRHDT, CDR2 FYEKMQ (reference sequence). With 2 bases removed from V and 2 bases from J, the gap between germline ends came to 13 bases. The CDR3 DNA reads as TGTGCCAGCAGCTTATCCCCAGGGGAGACCTACGAGCAGTACTTC. Translation gives CASSLSPGETYEQYF. The entire variable domain, with the rest obtained from reference TRBV13 and TRBJ2-7, is as follows: AAGVIQSPRHLIKEKRETATLKCYPIPRHDTVYWYQQGPGQDPQFLISFYEKMQSDKGSIPDRFSAQQFSDYHSELNMSSLELGDSALYFCASSLSPGETYEQYFGPGTRLTVT.

The CDR3: CASSPKGGHGYTF. The CDR3 DNA sequence: TGTGCCAGCAGTCCAAAGGGTGGTCATGGCTACACCTTC. The rearrangement joins TRBV7-8 to TRBJ1-2, with unresolved D. The V end lost 6 bases, the J end lost 6 bases, and 14 bases lay between the germline ends. The germline V gene has CDR1 SGHVS and CDR2 FQNEAQ. This CDR3 contains 13 residues.

The genes are TRBV28 and TRBJ2-7; 9 nucleotides align to TRBD2. Germline assignment: CDR1 MDHEN and CDR2 SYDVKM. J gave up 3 bases and V 6 bases, and 6 bases lay outside the gene matches. The CDR3 sequence is 14 residues long. The DNA for the CDR3 is TGTGCCAGCAGGAGACTAGCGGTGATCTACGAGCAGTACTTC. It codes for CASRRLAVIYEQYF.

The chain recombines TRBV5-1 with TRBJ2-1; perhaps TRBD1 as D (5 bases). Per germline, CDR1 SGHRS and CDR2 YFSETQ. The CDR3 length is 15 residues. V was pared by 0 bases and J by 9 bases, with 16 bases between. CDR3 sequence reads: CASSLGAHTGSEQFF. The CDR3 DNA is TGCGCCAGCAGCTTGGGGGCTCACACAGGCAGTGAGCAGTTCTTC.

J is TRBJ2-3 and V is TRBV19; 7 bases map to TRBD1. Germline CDR1 LNHDA, CDR2 SQIVND (reference sequence). This CDR3 region has 12 residues. Trimming took 7 bases from V and 5 from J; bases not matched to a gene: 3. The CDR3 region is CASNRGEDTQYF. The CDR3 nucleotides read TGTGCCAGTAACAGGGGCGAAGATACGCAGTATTTT.

V gene TRBV29-1 combines with J gene TRBJ1-2; maybe TRBD1 (5 bases). CDR3 length: 11 amino acids. V was trimmed by 8 bases and J by 6 bases, leaving 13 bases between them. The germline V gene encodes CDR1 SQVTM and CDR2 ANQGSEA. The CDR3 spells CSTGGGDGYTF. CDR3 nucleotides: TGCAGCACGGGTGGGGGTGATGGCTACACCTTC.

V usage is TRBV7-8 and J usage is TRBJ2-7; 8 bases align to TRBD1. Germline V CDR1 and CDR2: SGHVS, FQNEAQ. Trimming took 5 bases from V and 5 from J; bases not matched to a gene: 11. The CDR3 sequence is 15 residues long. CDR3 DNA sequence: TGTGCCAGCAGCCAAGATCAGGGACAGGAGGACGAGCAGTACTTC. Translated: CASSQDQGQEDEQYF.

The genes are TRBV7-3 and TRBJ1-1; D unclear. Germline-derived CDR1 and CDR2 are SGHTA and FQGTGA. The V gene lost 2 bases and the J gene lost 1 base, with 8 bases spanning the gap. The CDR3 length is 14 residues. The CDR3 DNA reads as TGTGCCAGCAGCTTACTAGGGTGGAACACTGAAGCTTTCTTT. Amino acid sequence: CASSLLGWNTEAFF.

V and J are TRBV28 and TRBJ2-4, with D maybe TRBD2 (6 bases). V lost 4 bases to trimming and J lost 6 bases, with 10 bases between them. The V gene's germline CDR1 is MDHEN and CDR2 SYDVKM. The CDR3 is 13 amino acids. The CDR3 spells CASSSGTSNIQYF. The CDR3 DNA reads as TGTGCCAGCAGTTCCGGGACTTCAAACATTCAGTACTTC.

In its sample, this clone was seen a few times. The CDR3 nucleotides read TGCGCCAGCAGCCAAGGGAACAGGGGAGGCACTAATGAAAAACTGTTTTTT. Its protein product is CASSQGNRGGTNEKLFF. V gene TRBV4-3 combines with J gene TRBJ1-4, with 7 bases identical to TRBD1. The CDR3 loop spans 17 amino acids. CDR1 is LGHNA and CDR2 is YSLEER in the germline V gene. V shed 1 base, J shed 2 bases, and the junction held 7 bases outside the gene matches.

V is TRBV4-1 and J is TRBJ2-2; D remains ambiguous. The CDR3 covers 14 residues. Germline lookup yields CDR1 MGHRA and CDR2 YSYEKL. V dropped 3 bases and J dropped 5 bases, with 10 bases sitting between them. CDR3 nucleotides: TGCGCCAGCAGCCAGCGACATGGGACCGGGGAGCTGTTTTTT. Protein product: CASSQRHGTGELFF.

The V and J genes are TRBV29-1 and TRBJ1-5; D might be TRBD1 (5 bases). Germline V gene lookup returns CDR1 SQVTM and CDR2 ANQGSEA. The CDR3 runs 12 residues. Deletions cut 3 bases from V and 11 bases from J, with 14 bases between. Written as DNA, the CDR3 is TGCAGCGTTGATGGCCCCGCGGGGGCCCAGCATTTT. Its translation: CSVDGPAGAQHF.

The sample holds one count of this clone. The gene calls are TRBV5-4 and TRBJ1-1; 7 bases match TRBD1. The CDR3 contains 16 residues. After removal of 5 bases from V and 1 base from J, the junction contained 11 bases not matched to a gene. Germline V gene lookup returns CDR1 SGHNT and CDR2 YYREEE (reference sequence). CDR3 loop: CASSPTGSKGNTEAFF. As DNA, the CDR3 is TGTGCCAGCAGTCCGACAGGGTCTAAGGGGAACACTGAAGCTTTCTTT.

The chain combines TRBV6-5 with TRBJ2-3; D gene uncertain. V was cut by 2 bases and J by 8 bases, with 8 bases left in between. The CDR3 has 12 residues. In germline, CDR1 is MNHEY, CDR2 SVGAGI. In DNA form, the CDR3 reads TGTGCCAGCAGTTACAGTGGCGGTACGCAGTATTTT. Amino acid sequence: CASSYSGGTQYF.

This clone was detected once. The chain combines TRBV28 with TRBJ1-2; weak D call: TRBD1 (5 bases). The germline CDR1 and CDR2 sequences are MDHEN and SYDVKM. The V and J ends lost 3 bases and 8 bases respectively, with 10 bases between them. CDR3 length: 12 residues. CDR3 nucleotide sequence: TGTGCCAGCAGTTTGGGGCCGGGAGGCTACACCTTC. This translates into CASSLGPGGYTF.

The chain combines TRBV5-4 with TRBJ1-5; D might be TRBD1 (5 bases). This CDR3 has 14 residues. With 2 bases removed from V and 6 bases from J, the gap between germline ends came to 12 bases. Germline V gene sequence: CDR1 SGHNT, CDR2 YYREEE (reference sequence). The chain's CDR3 is CASSFQGSGQPQHF. CDR3 nucleotides: TGTGCCAGCAGCTTTCAGGGTTCGGGTCAGCCCCAGCATTTT.

The chain employs TRBV28 and TRBJ2-3, with unresolved D. The V gene's germline CDR1 is MDHEN and CDR2 SYDVKM. The CDR3 runs 14 residues. Trimming left V 3 bases short and J 2 bases short, with 9 bases between. This CDR3 is CASSLGGITDTQYF. The CDR3 nucleotides are TGTGCCAGCAGTTTGGGTGGCATCACAGATACGCAGTATTTT.

The chain joins TRBV7-9 to TRBJ1-1; D is undetermined. Germline V gives CDR1 SEHNR, CDR2 FQNEAQ (reference sequence). The CDR3 covers 13 residues. V was shortened by 1 base and J by 8 bases, with 11 bases between the two germline ends. Here the CDR3 reads CASSLVEGLEAFF. In DNA, the CDR3 is TGTGCCAGCAGCTTAGTAGAGGGTCTCGAAGCTTTCTTT.

This rearrangement joins TRBV6-5 to TRBJ2-7, with 7 bases matching TRBD1. Germline V gives CDR1 MNHEY, CDR2 SVGAGI. There are 13 residues in the CDR3. J lost 2 bases, V lost 7 bases, and 5 bases had no gene match. CDR3 protein: CASTKGQAYEQYF. Here the CDR3 DNA reads TGTGCCAGCACCAAAGGACAGGCCTACGAGCAGTACTTC.

The rearrangement uses TRBV5-6 and TRBJ1-2; D is undetermined. Trimming cost V 0 bases and J 6 bases, with 9 bases left between them. Germline lookup yields CDR1 SGHDT and CDR2 YYEEEE. The CDR3 has 13 amino acids. CDR3 coding DNA: TGTGCCAGCAGCTTGGGTCCGAGAAATGGCTACACCTTC. Its protein is CASSLGPRNGYTF.

This clone has only one observation. This sequence joins TRBV5-4 and TRBJ1-1; the D gene is possibly TRBD1 (6 bases). Trimming took off 4 bases at V and 1 base at J, with 8 bases between the two ends. CDR1 and CDR2 (germline): SGHNT, YYREEE (reference sequence). The CDR3 extends over 13 amino acids. This CDR3 is CASSNRENTEAFF. In nucleotides, the CDR3 is TGTGCCAGCAGCAACAGGGAGAACACTGAAGCTTTCTTT.

The chain uses TRBV28 and TRBJ1-6, with D uncertain. Trimming shortened V by 6 bases and J by 7 bases, and 4 bases separated the two germline ends. CDR1 and CDR2 from the germline V gene are MDHEN and SYDVKM. This CDR3 spans 11 amino acids. CDR3 nucleotides: TGTGCCAGCAGCCCCAATTCACCCCTCCACTTT. Its protein is CASSPNSPLHF. The full variable domain, with the rest looked up from reference TRBV28 and TRBJ1-6, is DVKVTQSSRYLVKRTGEKVFLECVQDMDHENMFWYRQDPGLGLRLIYFSYDVKMKEKGDIPEGYSVSREKKERFSLILESASTNQTSMYLCASSPNSPLHFGNGTRLTVT.